Listed below are T cell receptor beta chains from one sample, sequenced in a study of OX40 agonist ivuxolimab in advanced cancers. Assay used: immunoSEQ multiplex PCR; TCRdb lists only in-frame clones, some missing. The sample has under 55,000 clones, 84% seen once. The sequenced sample was CD4+ or CD8+ T cells sorted from blood, obtained in a trial of the OX40 agonist ivuxolimab. The receptors derive from an adult with an advanced solid tumor such as melanoma, head and neck, liver or kidney cancer. CDR3s include the opening cysteine and the closing phenylalanine or tryptophan. The D gene is left open where the match is weak. Size values are once, few and many counts, or a class for expanded clones, and some rows have none.

abundance: few
j_gene: TRBJ2-7
d_gene: .
v_gene: TRBV7-9
CDR3nt: TGTGCCAGCAGCTTGGCGCAGGAGCAGTACTTC
CDR3aa: CASSLAQEQYF

abundance: once
j_gene: TRBJ2-6
d_gene: .
v_gene: TRBV11-2
CDR3nt: TGTGCCAGCAGCCCCCGGGCGAATCCTGGGGCCAACGTCCTGACTTTC
CDR3aa: CASSPRANPGANVLTF

abundance: .
j_gene: TRBJ1-1
d_gene: TRBD1
v_gene: TRBV2
CDR3nt: TGTGCCAGCAGAGACAGGGTGGGCACTGAAGCTTTCTTT
CDR3aa: CASRDRVGTEAFF

abundance: .
j_gene: TRBJ2-5
d_gene: .
v_gene: TRBV7-7
CDR3nt: TGTGCCAGCAGCTTATCAAGGGGTAAACAAGAGACCCAGTACTTC
CDR3aa: CASSLSRGKQETQYF

abundance: .
j_gene: TRBJ2-3
d_gene: .
v_gene: TRBV14
CDR3nt: TGTGCCAGCAGCCGCCTGGCGGGGCCCCCCACAGATACGCAGTATTTT
CDR3aa: CASSRLAGPPTDTQYF

abundance: .
j_gene: TRBJ1-2
d_gene: .
v_gene: TRBV21-1
CDR3nt: TGTGCCAGCAGCAACGGAATGACCGTCGACGGCTACACCTTC
CDR3aa: CASSNGMTVDGYTF

abundance: .
j_gene: TRBJ2-7
d_gene: TRBD2
v_gene: TRBV5-1
CDR3nt: TGCGCCAGCAGCGTAGGACTAGTTAGCGAGCAGTACTTC
CDR3aa: CASSVGLVSEQYF

abundance: .
j_gene: TRBJ2-7
d_gene: .
v_gene: TRBV5-1
CDR3nt: TGCGCCAGCACCCAGGGGGGCGCCTACGAGCAGTACTTC
CDR3aa: CASTQGGAYEQYF

abundance: .
j_gene: TRBJ2-1
d_gene: .
v_gene: TRBV5-8
CDR3nt: TGTGCCAGCAGCTTGGTCGGAGTTGGCAATGAGCAGTTCTTC
CDR3aa: CASSLVGVGNEQFF

abundance: .
j_gene: TRBJ2-1
d_gene: .
v_gene: TRBV7-3
CDR3nt: TGTGCCAGCAGCTTCTCCAATGAGCAGTTCTTC
CDR3aa: CASSFSNEQFF

abundance: once
j_gene: TRBJ1-4
d_gene: .
v_gene: TRBV10-1
CDR3nt: TGCGCCAGCAGTGAGCGTAAGGCACAAACTAAAAAACTGTTTTTT
CDR3aa: CASSERKAQTKKLFF

abundance: .
j_gene: TRBJ1-1
d_gene: .
v_gene: TRBV27
CDR3nt: TGTGCCAGCAGTACCGTCCTGAACACTGAAGCTTTCTTT
CDR3aa: CASSTVLNTEAFF

abundance: .
j_gene: TRBJ2-3
d_gene: TRBD1
v_gene: TRBV10-2
CDR3nt: TGCGCCAGCGGGGACAGGGGGCGTCAAGATACGCAGTATTTT
CDR3aa: CASGDRGRQDTQYF

abundance: .
j_gene: TRBJ1-2
d_gene: .
v_gene: TRBV5-1
CDR3nt: TGTGCCAGCAGTTCCCAGGGACCCTATGGCTACACCTTC
CDR3aa: CASSSQGPYGYTF

abundance: .
j_gene: TRBJ2-7
d_gene: .
v_gene: TRBV7-9
CDR3nt: TGTGCCAGCAGCTTCGGACAGCCCAACTACGAGCAGTACTTC
CDR3aa: CASSFGQPNYEQYF

abundance: .
j_gene: TRBJ2-5
d_gene: .
v_gene: TRBV19
CDR3nt: TGTGCCAGTAGTTCAGGATTCGGGGATGGGGAGACCCAGTACTTC
CDR3aa: CASSSGFGDGETQYF

abundance: .
j_gene: TRBJ2-7
d_gene: TRBD1
v_gene: TRBV7-6
CDR3nt: TGTGCCAGCAGCGGGGGACAGACCTACGAGCAGTACTTC
CDR3aa: CASSGGQTYEQYF

abundance: .
j_gene: TRBJ1-6
d_gene: TRBD1
v_gene: TRBV5-6
CDR3nt: TGTGCCAGCAGCCAGGGACAGGGGAACTCACCCCTCCACTTT
CDR3aa: CASSQGQGNSPLHF

abundance: few
j_gene: TRBJ1-2
d_gene: .
v_gene: TRBV29-1
CDR3nt: TGCAGCGTTGCAGGTCTAGGTGGCTACACCTTC
CDR3aa: CSVAGLGGYTF

abundance: once
j_gene: TRBJ1-4
d_gene: .
v_gene: TRBV5-6
CDR3nt: TGTGCCAGCAGCTCCGAAGGTGAACTTGTTTGGGAAAAACTGTTTTTT
CDR3aa: CASSSEGELVWEKLFF

abundance: .
j_gene: TRBJ2-5
d_gene: .
v_gene: TRBV13
CDR3nt: TGTGCCAGCAGCTCGTGGTTCTCGGGAGAGACCCAGTACTTC
CDR3aa: CASSSWFSGETQYF

abundance: .
j_gene: TRBJ2-1
d_gene: TRBD1
v_gene: TRBV28
CDR3nt: TGTGCCAGCAGTTTACGGGAGACAGGGGGCGGAAATGAGCAGTTCTTC
CDR3aa: CASSLRETGGGNEQFF

abundance: .
j_gene: TRBJ2-7
d_gene: TRBD1
v_gene: TRBV5-1
CDR3nt: TGCGCCAGCAGCTTGGATGGGGACAGGGGTTACGAGCAGTACTTC
CDR3aa: CASSLDGDRGYEQYF

abundance: .
j_gene: TRBJ2-1
d_gene: .
v_gene: TRBV6-5
CDR3nt: TGTGCCAGCAGTTATGACAGGCCCCTCTACAATGAGCAGTTCTTC
CDR3aa: CASSYDRPLYNEQFF

abundance: .
j_gene: TRBJ2-5
d_gene: .
v_gene: TRBV7-6
CDR3nt: TGTGCCAGCAGCTGGGGGGCCGAGGAGACCCAGTACTTC
CDR3aa: CASSWGAEETQYF

abundance: .
j_gene: TRBJ2-1
d_gene: TRBD2
v_gene: TRBV4-1
CDR3nt: TGCGCCAGCAGCTATGGACTGGGGGAGGGCAATGAGCAGTTCTTC
CDR3aa: CASSYGLGEGNEQFF

abundance: .
j_gene: TRBJ1-1
d_gene: .
v_gene: TRBV11-2
CDR3nt: TGTGCCAGCAGCTTAGATGATCGGGGGAGGAACACTGAAGCTTTCTTT
CDR3aa: CASSLDDRGRNTEAFF

abundance: once
j_gene: TRBJ1-1
d_gene: TRBD1
v_gene: TRBV15
CDR3nt: TGTGCCACCAGCAGGAAGACAGGGGACGGCACTGAAGCTTTCTTT
CDR3aa: CATSRKTGDGTEAFF

abundance: .
j_gene: TRBJ1-2
d_gene: .
v_gene: TRBV28
CDR3nt: TGTGCCAGCAGTTTAGGGTTTTTAGACGGCTACACCTTC
CDR3aa: CASSLGFLDGYTF

abundance: .
j_gene: TRBJ2-5
d_gene: .
v_gene: TRBV4-1
CDR3nt: TGCGCCAGCAGCCAAGAAGGGCAAGAGACCCAGTACTTC
CDR3aa: CASSQEGQETQYF

abundance: .
j_gene: TRBJ2-7
d_gene: TRBD1
v_gene: TRBV7-9
CDR3nt: TGTGCCAGCAGCGTATCCGGGACAGGGTTTCACGAGCAGTACTTC
CDR3aa: CASSVSGTGFHEQYF

abundance: .
j_gene: TRBJ2-7
d_gene: .
v_gene: TRBV28
CDR3nt: TGTGCCAGCAGTTTGAACAGGGCCTACGAGCAGTACTTC
CDR3aa: CASSLNRAYEQYF

abundance: .
j_gene: TRBJ2-1
d_gene: .
v_gene: TRBV7-9
CDR3nt: TGTGCCAGCAGCTTAGCGGCCCGGGGGCAGTTCTTC
CDR3aa: CASSLAARGQFF

abundance: many
j_gene: TRBJ2-1
d_gene: TRBD1
v_gene: TRBV28
CDR3nt: TGTGCCAGCAGTCCCTACAGGGGCAGCAATGAGCAGTTCTTC
CDR3aa: CASSPYRGSNEQFF

abundance: .
j_gene: TRBJ1-2
d_gene: TRBD1
v_gene: TRBV10-3
CDR3nt: TGTGCCATCACCGCACCGGACAGGGTAGATGGCTACACCTTC
CDR3aa: CAITAPDRVDGYTF

abundance: .
j_gene: TRBJ2-2
d_gene: TRBD2
v_gene: TRBV5-1
CDR3nt: TGCGCCAGCAGCCCCCGGGGGGACGGGGAGCTGTTTTTT
CDR3aa: CASSPRGDGELFF

abundance: once
j_gene: TRBJ1-1
d_gene: .
v_gene: TRBV7-2
CDR3nt: TGTGCCAGCAGCTCCCTGGTCATGAACACTGAAGCTTTCTTT
CDR3aa: CASSSLVMNTEAFF

abundance: .
j_gene: TRBJ1-5
d_gene: .
v_gene: TRBV5-8
CDR3nt: TGTGCCAGCAGCTTCCAGGGGATTCATCAGCCCCAGCATTTT
CDR3aa: CASSFQGIHQPQHF

abundance: .
j_gene: TRBJ2-1
d_gene: .
v_gene: TRBV6-5
CDR3nt: TGTGCCAGCAGTGAAGCCTGGAATGAGCAGTTCTTC
CDR3aa: CASSEAWNEQFF

abundance: .
j_gene: TRBJ2-5
d_gene: .
v_gene: TRBV11-2
CDR3nt: TGTGCCAGCAGTCAGTATTTTCAGGGAGCGGAACCCAAAGAGACCCAGTACTTC
CDR3aa: CASSQYFQGAEPKETQYF

abundance: .
j_gene: TRBJ2-5
d_gene: TRBD2
v_gene: TRBV5-6
CDR3nt: TGTGCCAGCAGCCCCGGACTAGCGGGAGCTACTCATATAGAGACCCAGTACTTC
CDR3aa: CASSPGLAGATHIETQYF

abundance: .
j_gene: TRBJ1-1
d_gene: .
v_gene: TRBV28
CDR3nt: TGTGCCAGCACCCGGGGACAATTGAACACTGAAGCTTTCTTT
CDR3aa: CASTRGQLNTEAFF

abundance: .
j_gene: TRBJ2-1
d_gene: .
v_gene: TRBV2
CDR3nt: TGTGCCAGCAGCCCGCGGGGCGTAAGGAATGAGCAGTTCTTC
CDR3aa: CASSPRGVRNEQFF

abundance: .
j_gene: TRBJ2-1
d_gene: TRBD2
v_gene: TRBV5-6
CDR3nt: TGTGCCAGCAGCTTAGGCGGGAGTATCAATGAGCAGTTCTTC
CDR3aa: CASSLGGSINEQFF

abundance: .
j_gene: TRBJ2-7
d_gene: TRBD2
v_gene: TRBV28
CDR3nt: TGTGCCAGCAGCGTAGCGGGGAGCTACGAGCAGTACTTC
CDR3aa: CASSVAGSYEQYF

abundance: .
j_gene: TRBJ2-5
d_gene: .
v_gene: TRBV2
CDR3nt: TGTGCCAGCAGTGATGGAACAGGGTGGGGCCAAGAGACCCAGTACTTC
CDR3aa: CASSDGTGWGQETQYF

abundance: .
j_gene: TRBJ2-7
d_gene: .
v_gene: TRBV6-5
CDR3nt: TGTGCCAGCAGGCGATACTCTAACTACGAGCAGTACTTC
CDR3aa: CASRRYSNYEQYF

abundance: few
j_gene: TRBJ1-2
d_gene: TRBD1
v_gene: TRBV5-1
CDR3nt: TGCGCCAGCAGCTCGGGACAGGGGGCTTTGGGCTACACCTTC
CDR3aa: CASSSGQGALGYTF